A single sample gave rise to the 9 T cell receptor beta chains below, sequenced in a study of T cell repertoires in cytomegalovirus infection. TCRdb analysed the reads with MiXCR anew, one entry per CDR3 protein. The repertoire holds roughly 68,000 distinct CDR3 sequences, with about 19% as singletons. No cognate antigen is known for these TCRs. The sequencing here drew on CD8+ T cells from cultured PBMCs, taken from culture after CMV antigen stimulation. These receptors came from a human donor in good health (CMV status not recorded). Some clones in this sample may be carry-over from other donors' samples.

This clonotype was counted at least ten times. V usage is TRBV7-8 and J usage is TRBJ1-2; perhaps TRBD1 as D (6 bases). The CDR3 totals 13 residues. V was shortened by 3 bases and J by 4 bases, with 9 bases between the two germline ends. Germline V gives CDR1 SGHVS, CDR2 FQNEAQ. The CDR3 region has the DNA TGTGCCAGCAGCTTGGGACAACCCTATGGCTACACCTTC. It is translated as CASSLGQPYGYTF.

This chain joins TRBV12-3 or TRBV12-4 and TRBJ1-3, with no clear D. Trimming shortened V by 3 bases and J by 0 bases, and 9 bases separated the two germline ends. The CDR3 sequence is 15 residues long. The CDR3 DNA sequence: TGTGCCAGCAGTTTGGGTTTGAGCTCTGGAAACACCATATATTTT. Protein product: CASSLGLSSGNTIYF.

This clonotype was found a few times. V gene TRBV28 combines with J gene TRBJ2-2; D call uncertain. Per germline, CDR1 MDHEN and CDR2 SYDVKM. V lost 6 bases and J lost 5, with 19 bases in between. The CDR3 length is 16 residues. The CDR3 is CASRELMPVKTGELFF. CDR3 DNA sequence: TGTGCCAGCAGAGAACTAATGCCGGTGAAAACCGGGGAGCTGTTTTTT.

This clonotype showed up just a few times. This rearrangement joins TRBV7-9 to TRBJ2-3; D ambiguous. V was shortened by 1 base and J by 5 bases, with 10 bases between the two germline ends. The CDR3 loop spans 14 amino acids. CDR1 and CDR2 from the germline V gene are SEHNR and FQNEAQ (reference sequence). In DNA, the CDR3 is TGTGCCAGCAGCTTAGTTGGGCCGGAAGATACGCAGTATTTT. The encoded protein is CASSLVGPEDTQYF.

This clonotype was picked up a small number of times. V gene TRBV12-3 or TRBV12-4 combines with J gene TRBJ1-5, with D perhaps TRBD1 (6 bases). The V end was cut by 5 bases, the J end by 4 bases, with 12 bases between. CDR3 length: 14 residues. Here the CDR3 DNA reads TGTGCCAGCAGTGAAGGACAGTCAAATCAGCCCCAGCATTTT. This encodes CASSEGQSNQPQHF.

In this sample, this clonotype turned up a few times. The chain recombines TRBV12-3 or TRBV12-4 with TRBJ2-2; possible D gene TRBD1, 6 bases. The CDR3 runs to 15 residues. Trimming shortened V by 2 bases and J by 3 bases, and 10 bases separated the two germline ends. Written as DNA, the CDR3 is TGTGCCAGCAGTTTAAGGTCAGGGGACACCGGGGAGCTGTTTTTT. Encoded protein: CASSLRSGDTGELFF.

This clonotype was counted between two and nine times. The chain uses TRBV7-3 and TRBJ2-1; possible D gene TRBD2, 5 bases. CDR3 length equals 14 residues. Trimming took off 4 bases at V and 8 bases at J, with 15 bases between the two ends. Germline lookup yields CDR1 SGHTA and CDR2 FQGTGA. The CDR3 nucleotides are TGTGCCAGCAGCTCGGGGAACGTCGGCGATGAGCAGTTCTTC. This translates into CASSSGNVGDEQFF.

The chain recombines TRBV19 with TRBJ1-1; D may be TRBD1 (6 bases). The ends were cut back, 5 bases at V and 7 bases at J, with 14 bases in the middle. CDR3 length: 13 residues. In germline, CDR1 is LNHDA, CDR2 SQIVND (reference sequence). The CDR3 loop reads CASSWGHGGEAFF. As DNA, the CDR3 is TGTGCCAGTAGTTGGGGGCACGGGGGTGAAGCTTTCTTT.

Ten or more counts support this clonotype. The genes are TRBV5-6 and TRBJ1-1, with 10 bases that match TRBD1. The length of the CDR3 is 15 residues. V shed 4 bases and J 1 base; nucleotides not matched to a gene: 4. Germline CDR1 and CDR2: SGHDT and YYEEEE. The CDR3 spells CASSPWDRGNTEAFF. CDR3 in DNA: TGTGCCAGCAGCCCCTGGGACAGGGGGAACACTGAAGCTTTCTTT.